These 4 T cell receptor beta chains were sequenced from one sample in a study of blood T cell repertoires in COVID-19. Clones were read by immunoSEQ multiplex PCR, and TCRdb kept only the in-frame ones, dropping some. The sample holds almost 55,000 clones; about nine tenths are singletons and the top ten take 25% to 30%. Source material: peripheral blood. The receptors stem from a human donor in a cohort sampled during active COVID-19.

The chain carries TRBV12-3 or TRBV12-4 and TRBJ2-1; D gene unclear. The CDR3 has 13 residues. Trimming pared 0 bases from V and 4 bases from J, leaving 4 bases between. The CDR3 nucleotides are TGTGCCAGCAGTTTAGCGCAGTACAATGAGCAGTTCTTC. Translating it yields CASSLAQYNEQFF.

The genes are TRBV25-1 and TRBJ1-1, with D tentatively TRBD1 (5 bases). The CDR3 runs to 13 residues. Germline-derived CDR1 and CDR2 are MGHDK and SYGVNS. Trimming cost V 6 bases and J 7 bases, with 15 bases left between them. The CDR3 spells CASRDPTAREAFF. CDR3 DNA: TGTGCCAGCAGGGACCCGACAGCACGTGAAGCTTTCTTT.

This clone was picked up a small number of times. This chain connects TRBV18 to TRBJ2-5; TRBD2 is a possible D gene (5 bases). V was shortened by 2 bases and J by 4 bases, with 5 bases between the two germline ends. CDR1 and CDR2 from the germline V gene are KGHSH and LQKENI. The CDR3 is 12 amino acids. This CDR3 reads CASSPAGETQYF. CDR3 sequence (DNA): TGTGCCAGCTCACCAGCGGGAGAGACCCAGTACTTC. The full variable domain, completed using reference TRBV18 and TRBJ2-5, is NAGVMQNPRHLVRRRGQEARLRCSPMKGHSHVYWYRQLPEEGLKFMVYLQKENIIDESGMPKERFSAEFPKEGPSILRIQQVVRGDSAAYFCASSPAGETQYFGPGTRLLVL.

The V gene is TRBV21-1, the J gene TRBJ2-1; the listed D gene, TRBD1, was not tested against the DNA. TRBV21-1 is labeled a pseudogene. The CDR3 is 15 residues long. This CDR3 reads CASSARTTEYNEQFF. DNA for the CDR3: TGTGCCAGCAGCGCCCGTACGACAGAGTACAATGAGCAGTTCTTC.